The 15 T cell receptor beta chains listed next were all sequenced from one sample in a study of regulatory T cells in long-lasting Graves disease. Time point defined: newly diagnosed GD, antithyroid drugs for less than 3 months. The TCR library was prepared using RNA isolated from PBMCs. CDR3-region Arm-PCR and iRepertoire HTBI primers produced the TCR beta libraries. MiXCR, applied by TCRdb to the multiplex PCR reads, yields one record per CDR3 protein. This sample has about 370,000 distinct CDR3 sequences, with around 16% found just once. The sequencing used peripheral blood mononuclear cells (PBMCs), collected at new diagnosis, from a patient treated with antithyroid drugs. These receptors were taken from a female donor with Graves disease.

This sequence joins TRBV4-1 and TRBJ2-4; D may be TRBD1 or TRBD2 (5 bases each). Germline CDR1 MGHRA, CDR2 YSYEKL. V lost 0 bases, J lost 15 bases, and 15 bases lay in between. This CDR3 comprises 13 residues. The CDR3 nucleotides are TGCGCCAGCAGCCAAGAGAATAAGGCAGGGAGGTACTTC. Protein product: CASSQENKAGRYF.

A word on this clonotype: A far larger clone is off by one base, so a read error is likely. This rearrangement joins TRBV6-2 or TRBV6-3 to TRBJ1-2; D unclear. Germline assignment: CDR1 MNHEY and CDR2 SVGEGT. The CDR3 runs 18 residues. The CDR3 sequence is CAGSPLSPGAGSNYGYTF. CDR3 nucleotide sequence: TGTGCCGGCAGTCCCCTCTCGCCAGGTGCAGGATCTAACTATGGCTACACCTTC.

This clonotype was picked up many times. The chain is built from TRBV7-2 and TRBJ2-3; maybe TRBD2 (5 bases). The CDR3 spans 12 residues. Trimming stripped 4 bases from V and 6 bases from J, with 8 bases between. CDR1 is SGHTA and CDR2 is FQGNSA in the germline V gene. The DNA for the CDR3 is TGTGCCAGCAGCTCGGAGGCGGATACGCAGTATTTT. As protein: CASSSEADTQYF.

V is TRBV29-1 and J is TRBJ2-5, with a weak D call TRBD2 (6 bases). Germline V gives CDR1 SQVTM, CDR2 ANQGSEA. This CDR3 is built from 13 residues. Between the trimmed V and J ends, which lost 4 bases and 5 bases, there was a span of 14 bases. CDR3 DNA sequence: TGCAGCGTTGCGGGAGTGCTCGACGAGACCCAGTACTTC. Encoded protein: CSVAGVLDETQYF.

This clonotype was detected ten times or more. The rearrangement links TRBV12-3 or TRBV12-4 to TRBJ1-1; TRBD1 matches 7 bases. V lost 11 bases and J lost 4; bases outside the gene matches: 10. The CDR3 spans 13 residues. CDR3 protein: CACQGVATTEAFF. CDR3 nucleotides: TGTGCCTGCCAGGGGGTTGCGACCACTGAAGCTTTCTTT.

This clonotype was observed many times. The gene calls are TRBV2 and TRBJ2-7, with TRBD2 identical over 14 bases. V gave up 4 bases and J gave up 3 bases; unmatched junction bases: 5. The CDR3 consists of 16 residues. Germline-derived CDR1 and CDR2 are SNHLY and FYNNEI. CDR3 bases: TGTGCCAGCAGTGCCGGGACTAGCGGGGGAGGCTACGAGCAGTACTTC. It translates to CASSAGTSGGGYEQYF.

This clonotype was counted ten times or more. This chain uses TRBV7-9 with TRBJ1-2; D unresolved. V was clipped by 4 bases and J by 6 bases, with 15 bases between them. CDR3 length: 14 residues. Germline V gene data show CDR1 as SEHNR and CDR2 as FQNEAQ (reference sequence). The CDR3 is CASSSDRGWHGYTF. In nucleotides, the CDR3 is TGTGCCAGCAGCTCAGATCGGGGTTGGCATGGCTACACCTTC. Full variable domain (missing parts from reference TRBV7-9 and TRBJ1-2): DTGVSQNPRHKITKRGQNVTFRCDPISEHNRLYWYRQTLGQGPEFLTYFQNEAQLEKSRLLSDRFSAERPKGSFSTLEIQRTEQGDSAMYLCASSSDRGWHGYTFGSGTRLTVV.

This clonotype was detected many times. The V gene is TRBV6-2 or TRBV6-3, the J gene TRBJ2-7, with D possibly matching TRBD2 (5 bases). The germline gives CDR1 MNHEY, CDR2 SVGEGT. V dropped 5 bases and J dropped 7 bases, with 9 bases sitting between them. CDR3 length equals 11 residues. This chain's CDR3 is CASSAGFEQYF. The DNA of the CDR3 is TGTGCCAGCAGTGCGGGTTTTGAGCAGTACTTC.

This clonotype was picked up many times. The V call is TRBV7-9, the J call TRBJ2-7, with D tentatively TRBD1 or TRBD2 (5 bases each). The germline V gene has CDR1 SEHNR and CDR2 FQNEAQ (reference sequence). The germline V and J ends were trimmed by 5 bases and 3 bases, with 11 bases remaining between them. This CDR3 region has 13 residues. In DNA, the CDR3 is TGTGCCAGCAGCCCGGGACGATTCTACGAGCAGTACTTC. Encoded protein: CASSPGRFYEQYF.

This clonotype has a count of ten or more. A junction boundary mismatches the germline segment, possibly from a read error. V is TRBV5-1 and J is TRBJ1-5; weak D call: TRBD1 (5 bases). Germline lookup yields CDR1 SGHRS and CDR2 YFSETQ. The CDR3 has 13 amino acids. The CDR3 sequence is CASSLGRDQPQHF. The CDR3 coding sequence is TGTGCCAGCAGCTTGGGCAGGGACCAGCCCCAGCATTTT.

In its sample, this clonotype was seen many times. This chain connects TRBV27 to TRBJ2-1; 16 bases agree with TRBD2. Germline V gene data show CDR1 as MNHEY and CDR2 as SMNVEV (reference sequence). The V and J ends lost 3 bases and 3 bases, in that order; junction bases with no gene match: 8. This CDR3 has 19 amino acids. The DNA for the CDR3 is TGTGCCAGCAGTTTTGGGACTAGCGGGAGGGGTTTGAACTACAATGAGCAGTTCTTC. It yields the protein CASSFGTSGRGLNYNEQFF.

This clonotype was detected ten times or more. The chain recombines TRBV20-1 with TRBJ2-7, with 7 nucleotides matching TRBD2. Germline CDR1 reads DFQATT; CDR2 reads SNEGSKA (reference sequence). CDR3 length: 14 amino acids. The V segment lost 0 bases and the J segment 5 bases; nucleotides outside the gene matches: 7. CDR3 nucleotides: TGCAGTGCTAGAGATCGCGCGGGAGCCCACGAGCAGTACTTC. Its translation: CSARDRAGAHEQYF.

The sample holds many counts of this clonotype. The rearrangement uses TRBV5-1 and TRBJ2-1, with D possibly being TRBD1 or TRBD2 (5 bases each). Germline V gives CDR1 SGHRS, CDR2 YFSETQ. Trimming took 4 bases from V and 6 from J, leaving 17 bases between them. CDR3 length equals 15 residues. The CDR3 region is CASSLRYTGLNEQFF. CDR3 sequence (DNA): TGCGCCAGCAGCCTGCGTTACACGGGGCTCAATGAGCAGTTCTTC.

In this sample, this clonotype turned up many times. The chain couples TRBV12-3 or TRBV12-4 to TRBJ2-7; no clear D. This CDR3 has 13 amino acids. V shed 5 bases and J shed 7 bases, with 15 bases lying between them. In DNA, the CDR3 is TGTGCCAGCAGTCCCAAACCCGTATGGGAGCAGTACTTC. This codes for CASSPKPVWEQYF.

Many counts were recorded for this clonotype. The J gene is TRBJ2-3, the V gene TRBV7-2; D unresolved. The CDR3 contains 12 residues. Trimming cost V 7 bases and J 6 bases, with 11 bases left between them. Germline CDR1 is SGHTA and CDR2 is FQGNSA. The CDR3 bases are TGTGCCAGCACCGAACAGTTGGATACGCAGTATTTT. This gives the protein CASTEQLDTQYF.